These 18 T cell receptor beta chains were all obtained from the same sample, sequenced in a study of T-cell reconstitution after alpha-beta-depleted transplantation in children. This sample's TCRbeta library carried unique molecular identifier barcodes. A single record per CDR3 protein comes from TCRdb applying MiXCR to the PCR reads. The table records some 180,000 distinct CDR3 sequences, 6.6% of them present only once. The starting material was PBMCs, obtained before TCRalphabeta/CD19-depleted stem cell transplant. Receptors were obtained from a boy between 2 and 15 years old with acute lymphoblastic leukemia, due to receive a stem cell transplant.

This clonotype was found many times. The chain recombines TRBV7-8 with TRBJ2-1, with a weak D call TRBD2 (6 bases). Deletions cut 0 bases from V and 8 bases from J, with 11 bases between. Germline CDR1 and CDR2: SGHVS and FQNEAQ. CDR3 size: 14 residues. CDR3 loop: CASSLAAEGDEQFF. CDR3 in DNA: TGTGCCAGCAGCTTAGCCGCGGAGGGAGATGAGCAGTTCTTC.

This clonotype was counted ten times or more. The chain combines TRBV10-2 with TRBJ2-2, with D unresolved. The length of the CDR3 is 13 residues. Germline V gene data show CDR1 as WSHSY and CDR2 as SAAADI. V lost 6 bases to trimming and J lost 5 bases, with 10 bases between them. CDR3 coding DNA: TGCGCCAGCAGCCCCAGCGCTACCGGGGAGCTGTTTTTT. Translation: CASSPSATGELFF.

This clonotype was observed a handful of times. The chain has TRBV6-1 and TRBJ1-5, with 9 bases identical to TRBD1. CDR3 length: 16 residues. The junction had 5 bases not matched to a gene; V was cut back by 0 bases and J by 5 bases. Looked up from germline, CDR1 is MNHNS and CDR2 is SASEGT. The CDR3 sequence is CASSEASGQGYQPQHF. The CDR3 DNA reads TGTGCCAGCAGTGAAGCTTCGGGACAGGGTTATCAGCCCCAGCATTTT.

This clonotype was recorded at least ten times. The chain carries TRBV20-1 and TRBJ2-3; D gene uncertain. The CDR3 length is 14 residues. V was pared by 5 bases and J by 0 bases, with 12 bases between. The germline gives CDR1 DFQATT, CDR2 SNEGSKA (reference sequence). This CDR3 is CSAYLTISTDTQYF. The CDR3 DNA reads as TGCAGTGCTTATCTAACAATTAGCACAGATACGCAGTATTTT.

This clonotype was detected many times. The CDR3, as DNA: TGTGCCAGCAGTTATACCGGGCAGGCTTTCTTT. Translated: CASSYTGQAFF. The rearrangement joins TRBV6-5 to TRBJ1-1; D remains unclear. Germline V gives CDR1 MNHEY, CDR2 SVGAGI. The CDR3 consists of 11 residues. With 3 bases removed from V and 11 bases from J, the gap between germline ends came to 10 bases.

This clonotype has ten or more counts. V gene TRBV5-5 combines with J gene TRBJ2-1, with 14 bases identical to TRBD2. This CDR3 spans 17 amino acids. Trimming at V came to 4 bases and at J to 8 bases, leaving 11 bases not matched to a gene. Per germline, CDR1 SGHKS and CDR2 YYEKEE (reference sequence). The DNA for the CDR3 is TGTGCCAGCAGCCCAATACCGGGACTAGCGGGAGTGGATGAGCAGTTCTTC. Residues: CASSPIPGLAGVDEQFF.

This clonotype was detected ten times or more. The rearrangement links TRBV29-1 to TRBJ2-5; tentatively, D is TRBD2 (5 bases). Looked up from germline, CDR1 is SQVTM and CDR2 is ANQGSEA. V shed 6 bases and J shed 4 bases, with 15 bases lying between them. The CDR3 consists of 13 residues. CDR3 in DNA: TGCAGCGTCGACCCGAGGGTAGGAGAGACCCAGTACTTC. Encoded protein: CSVDPRVGETQYF.

Points on this clonotype: The conserved phenylalanine or tryptophan normally closing the CDR3 is absent here, so this likely arose from a read error. The limits of the CDR3 on the DNA are not certain, so only TCRdb's listed CDR3 is given. The chain couples TRBV4-2 to TRBJ1-1; the table's TRBD1 call for D was not verified on the DNA. Germline V gene sequence: CDR1 LGHNA, CDR2 YNFKEQ. The CDR3 is 12 amino acids long, termini counted. CDR3 sequence: CASSQDNRGTFC.

This clonotype was found many times. The chain employs TRBV6-1 and TRBJ2-1; D not resolved. The CDR3 consists of 14 residues. V was pared by 4 bases and J by 3 bases, with 10 bases between. The germline V gene encodes CDR1 MNHNS and CDR2 SASEGT. CDR3: CASSASVYYNEQFF. CDR3 DNA sequence: TGTGCCAGCAGTGCTTCGGTATACTACAATGAGCAGTTCTTC.

This clonotype was seen at least ten times. This chain uses TRBV28 with TRBJ1-3, with D perhaps TRBD1 (5 bases). CDR1 MDHEN and CDR2 SYDVKM come from the germline V gene. The V end was cut by 3 bases, the J end by 0 bases, with 12 bases between. The length of the CDR3 is 16 residues. CDR3 sequence (DNA): TGTGCCAGCAGTTTTCAGCAGGGCCCCTCTGGAAACACCATATATTTT. Protein product: CASSFQQGPSGNTIYF.

Ten or more counts support this clonotype. The chain carries TRBV29-1 and TRBJ1-4, with a possible D match to TRBD1 (5 bases). This CDR3 spans 13 amino acids. V lost 7 bases to trimming and J lost 5 bases, with 14 bases between them. From germline, CDR1 is SQVTM and CDR2 ANQGSEA. CDR3 amino acids: CSASTEVNEKLFF. In DNA, the CDR3 is TGCAGCGCTTCGACAGAGGTGAATGAAAAACTGTTTTTT.

This clonotype was picked up many times. The gene calls are TRBV7-3 and TRBJ1-4; no definite D call. Deletions cut 0 bases from V and 8 bases from J, with 16 bases between. Germline V CDR1 and CDR2: SGHTA, FQGTGA. The CDR3 runs 16 residues. CDR3 bases: TGTGCCAGCAGCTTAACCGCACTCCCTCAGATGGAAAAACTGTTTTTT. It encodes CASSLTALPQMEKLFF.

Ten or more counts support this clonotype. The genes are TRBV28 and TRBJ2-5; 9 nucleotides match TRBD2. Losses at the gene ends were 7 bases for V and 7 bases for J; bases not matched to a gene: 10. In germline, CDR1 is MDHEN, CDR2 SYDVKM. The CDR3 consists of 14 residues. The CDR3 reads CASTISGGRGTQYF. The CDR3 DNA reads as TGTGCCAGCACCATTAGCGGGGGCCGGGGGACCCAGTACTTC.

This sequence joins TRBV5-1 and TRBJ2-1; the match to TRBD2 covers 12 bases. CDR3 size: 16 residues. Germline V CDR1 and CDR2: SGHRS, YFSETQ. Trimming removed 2 bases from V and 8 bases from J; junction bases left unmatched: 8. The CDR3 region has the DNA TGCGCCAGCAGCTTCCTAAGGACTAGCGGGGCCGATGAGCAGTTCTTC. Its translation: CASSFLRTSGADEQFF.

This clonotype showed up many times. CDR3 loop: CASNQESGETYGYTF. DNA of the CDR3: TGTGCCAGCAACCAAGAAAGCGGGGAGACCTATGGCTACACCTTC. This rearrangement joins TRBV28 to TRBJ1-2; D ambiguous. The CDR3 consists of 15 residues. V dropped 7 bases and J dropped 4 bases, with 19 bases sitting between them. Germline CDR1 is MDHEN and CDR2 is SYDVKM.

This clonotype has ten or more counts. The V call is TRBV15, the J call TRBJ2-5, with 7 bases that match TRBD2. Germline CDR1 LNHNV, CDR2 YYDKDF (reference sequence). V gave up 0 bases and J gave up 1 base; unmatched junction bases: 2. The CDR3 is 15 residues long. The CDR3 region is CATSREGRVQETQYF. CDR3 in DNA: TGTGCCACCAGCAGAGAAGGGAGGGTCCAAGAGACCCAGTACTTC. The whole variable domain, remainder taken from reference TRBV15 and TRBJ2-5, is DAMVIQNPRYQVTQFGKPVTLSCSQTLNHNVMYWYQQKSSQAPKLLFHYYDKDFNNEADTPDNFQSRRPNTSFCFLDIRSPGLGDTAMYLCATSREGRVQETQYFGPGTRLLVL.

Judged by abundance, this clonotype is medium-sized. The CDR3 region has the DNA TGCGCCAGCAGCTTGGCCGCTGTCACCGGGGAGCTGTTTTTT. Translated, it gives CASSLAAVTGELFF. This chain uses TRBV5-1 with TRBJ2-2; D is unclear. Germline V gene data show CDR1 as SGHRS and CDR2 as YFSETQ. The CDR3 length is 14 residues. The V and J ends lost 0 bases and 4 bases respectively, with 7 bases between them.

The table lists this clonotype with many counts. In nucleotides, the CDR3 is TGTGCCAGCAGCCGCTCGGGGGGGGTAATCGAGACCCAGTACTTC. It translates to CASSRSGGVIETQYF. V and J are TRBV7-2 and TRBJ2-5; 8 bases map to TRBD2. Per the germline V gene, CDR1 is SGHTA and CDR2 is FQGNSA. After removal of 5 bases from V and 5 bases from J, the junction contained 10 bases not matched to a gene. The length of the CDR3 is 15 residues.